This T cell receptor (beta chain) was documented in a study of blood T cell repertoires in COVID-19. Only in-frame clones appear in the TCRdb table, and some are missing; sequencing was by immunoSEQ multiplex PCR. Among 270,000 or so clones listed, approximately 84% were seen once. The sequence was obtained from a human donor with COVID-19, enrolled during active disease. The donor label of this sample is uncertain. The sequencing input was peripheral blood.

The CDR3 reads CASSPRRGGSYEQYF. In DNA form, the CDR3 reads TGTGCCAGCAGTCCAAGACGGGGAGGGTCCTACGAGCAGTACTTC. The rearrangement uses TRBV27 and TRBJ2-7; 7 bases agree with TRBD2. CDR1 is MNHEY and CDR2 is SMNVEV in the germline V gene (reference sequence). V lost 5 bases to trimming and J lost 1 base; unmatched junction nucleotides: 8. This CDR3 has 15 residues.